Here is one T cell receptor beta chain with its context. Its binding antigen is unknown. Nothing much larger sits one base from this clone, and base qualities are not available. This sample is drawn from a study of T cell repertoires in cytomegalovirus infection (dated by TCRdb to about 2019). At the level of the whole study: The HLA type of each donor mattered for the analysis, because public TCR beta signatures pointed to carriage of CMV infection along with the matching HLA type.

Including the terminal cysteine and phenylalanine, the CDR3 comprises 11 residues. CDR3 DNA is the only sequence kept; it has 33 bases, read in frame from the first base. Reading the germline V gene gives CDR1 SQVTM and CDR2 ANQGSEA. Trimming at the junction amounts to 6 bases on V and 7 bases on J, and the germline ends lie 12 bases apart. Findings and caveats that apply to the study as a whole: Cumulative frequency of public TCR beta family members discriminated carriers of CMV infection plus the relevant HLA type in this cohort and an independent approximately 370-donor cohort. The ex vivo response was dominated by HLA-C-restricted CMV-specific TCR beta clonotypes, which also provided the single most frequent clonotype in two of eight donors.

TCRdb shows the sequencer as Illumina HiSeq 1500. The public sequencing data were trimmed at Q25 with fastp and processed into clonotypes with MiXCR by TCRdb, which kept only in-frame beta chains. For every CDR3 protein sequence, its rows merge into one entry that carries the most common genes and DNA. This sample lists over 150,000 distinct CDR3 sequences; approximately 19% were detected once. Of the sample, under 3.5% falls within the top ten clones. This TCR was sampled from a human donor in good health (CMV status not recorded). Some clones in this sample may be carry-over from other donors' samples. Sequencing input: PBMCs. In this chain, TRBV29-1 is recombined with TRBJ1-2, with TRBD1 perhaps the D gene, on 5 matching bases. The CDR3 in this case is CSVQGGRGYTF. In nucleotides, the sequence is TGCAGCGTCCAGGGAGGCCGTGGCTACACCTTC. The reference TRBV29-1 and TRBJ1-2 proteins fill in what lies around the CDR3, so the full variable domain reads SAVISQKPSRDICQRGTSLTIQCQVDSQVTMMFWYRQQPGQSLTLIATANQGSEATYESGFVIDKFPISRPNLTFSTLTVSNMSPEDSSIYLCSVQGGRGYTFGSGTRLTVV.